This T cell receptor (beta chain) emerged from a study of beta chain features in type 1 diabetes. General study points: Shortening that was moderate but significant affected the TCRB CDR3s of Type 1 diabetes patients in all four CD4+ subsets. Cells that show high TCR expression could be over-represented by cDNA sequencing.

A remark on this clone: What it binds is not known.

Purity (above 95%) was reached by all sorted populations. CDR1 and CDR2 (germline): MNHNY, SVGAGI (reference sequence). CDR3 length equals 16 residues. V was clipped by 5 bases and J by 6 bases; unmatched bases: 10. As every portion of the isolated RNA was reverse transcribed, the sequencing read expressed TCRB transcripts. It was found that naive, central memory and regulatory T cell samples averaged around 3.7 million reads. Clones were sequenced by immunoSEQ multiplex PCR, and TCRdb holds only the in-frame ones, with some missing. The sample holds about 150,000 clones; approximately 8.1% are singletons and the top ten take 0.5% to 0.65%.

The sequence was obtained from a man younger than 35 in good health. The sequencing input was central memory CD4+ T cells from blood. This rearrangement joins TRBV6-6 to TRBJ1-5, with TRBD1 matching over 10 bases. The CDR3 sequence is CASSTSGQGIRQPQHF. The CDR3 DNA follows: TGTGCCAGCAGTACCTCGGGACAGGGGATCCGTCAGCCCCAGCATTTT.